The clone carrying this T cell receptor (beta chain) was observed at least ten times. The antigen is undetermined. The sample originates from a study of glioma-infiltrating T cells. The study, taken as a whole, reports: Only very few CDR3 sequences appeared in both tissue and blood. Gliomas, especially low-grade, showed above-expected tissue-blood divergence; non-neoplastic patients showed below.

TCR alpha and beta CDR3 regions were amplified from RNA using iRepertoire nested multiplex PCR. For one-step reverse transcription and amplification, about 85-400 ng of tissue mRNA or PBMC total RNA was used. MiXCR, run by TCRdb on the multiplex PCR reads, gives a single entry per CDR3 protein. The sample comprises more than 95,000 distinct CDR3 sequences, 20% to 25% of which are singletons, and around 15% rests with the top ten. The CDR3 consists of 19 residues. V was clipped by 5 bases and J by 7 bases; unmatched bases: 19. CDR1 SGHVS and CDR2 FNYEAQ come from the germline V gene. The rearrangement uses TRBV7-6 and TRBJ2-1; 11 positions match TRBD1. The sample consisted of glioma tissue, nonneoplastic brain tissue, or PBMCs (not recorded which). This sequence originates from a human donor with low-grade glioma or glioblastoma, undergoing nonglioma brain surgery, or in good health (not recorded which). CDR3 protein: CASSRTNRFGTGGRNEQFF. The DNA for the CDR3 is TGTGCCAGCAGCCGTACGAACCGCTTCGGGACAGGGGGTAGAAATGAGCAGTTCTTC.